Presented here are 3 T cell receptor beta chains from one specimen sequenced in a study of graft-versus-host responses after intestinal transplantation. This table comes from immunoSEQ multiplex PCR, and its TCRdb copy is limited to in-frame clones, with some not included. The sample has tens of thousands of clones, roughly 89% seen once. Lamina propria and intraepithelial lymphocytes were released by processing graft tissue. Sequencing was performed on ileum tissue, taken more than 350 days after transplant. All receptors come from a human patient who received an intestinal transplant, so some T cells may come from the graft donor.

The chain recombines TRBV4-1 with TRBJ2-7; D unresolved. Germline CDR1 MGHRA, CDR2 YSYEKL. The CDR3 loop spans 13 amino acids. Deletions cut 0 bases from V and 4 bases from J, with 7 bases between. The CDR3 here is CASSQEDRYEQYF. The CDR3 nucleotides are TGCGCCAGCAGCCAAGAGGACCGTTACGAGCAGTACTTC.

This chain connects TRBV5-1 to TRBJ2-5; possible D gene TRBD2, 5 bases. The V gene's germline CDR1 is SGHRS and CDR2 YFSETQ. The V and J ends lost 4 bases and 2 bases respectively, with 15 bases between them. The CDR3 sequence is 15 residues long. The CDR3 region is CASSPPLGPQETQYF. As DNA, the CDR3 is TGCGCCAGCAGCCCTCCACTAGGACCGCAAGAGACCCAGTACTTC.

This chain's CDR3 is CASSLDPPSEGTDTQYF. In DNA, the CDR3 is TGTGCCAGCAGCTTAGACCCCCCTAGCGAAGGCACAGATACGCAGTATTTT. The chain has TRBV7-6 and TRBJ2-3, with TRBD2 as a possible D gene (6 bases). The germline V gene encodes CDR1 SGHVS and CDR2 FNYEAQ. V gave up 1 base and J gave up 1 base, with 15 bases separating them. The CDR3 runs to 17 residues.